This TCR beta chain was captured by sequencing in a study of regulatory T cells in long-lasting Graves disease. Study results and limitations: Under persistent disease, TRBV28, TRBJ1-2 and TRBJ2-5 were used preferentially. Comparison showed that persistent patients shared more public clonotypes (roughly 2,500) than new patients (roughly 970).

The length of the CDR3 is 16 residues. CDR1 and CDR2 from the germline V gene are SNHLY and FYNNEI. V shed 2 bases, J shed 0 bases, and the junction held 5 bases outside the gene matches. Time point specified: newly diagnosed GD, antithyroid drugs for less than 3 months. TCR sequences were obtained from RNA taken from PBMCs. This clonotype was observed at least ten times. Antigen unknown. Library construction for TCR beta used iRepertoire HTBI primers and Arm-PCR of CDR3 regions. TCRdb independently ran MiXCR on the multiplex PCR reads; one entry per CDR3 protein. The table has roughly 530,000 distinct CDR3 sequences, 16% seen once. The data were also submitted as part of a second study, on T cells in Graves' hyperthyroidism and ophthalmopathy. Per that study: Based on clinical symptoms, serum thyroxine and TRAb, thyroid ultrasound and orbital computed tomography, diagnoses were reached. The majority of expanded thyroid clonotypes above 0.001 also appeared in blood.

This receptor was taken from a woman aged 35-60 years with Graves disease. The sample here was peripheral blood mononuclear cells (PBMCs), taken at new diagnosis, from a patient treated with antithyroid drugs. J is TRBJ2-3 and V is TRBV2; 7 bases align to TRBD2. CDR3 coding DNA: TGTGCCAGCAGTGAAATGGCGGGGGTAAGCACAGATACGCAGTATTTT. Translating gives CASSEMAGVSTDTQYF. Filled out from reference TRBV2 and TRBJ2-3, the complete variable domain reads EPEVTQTPSHQVTQMGQEVILRCVPISNHLYFYWYRQILGQKVEFLVSFYNNEISEKSEIFDDQFSVERPDGSNFTLKIRSTKLEDSAMYFCASSEMAGVSTDTQYFGPGTRLTVL.